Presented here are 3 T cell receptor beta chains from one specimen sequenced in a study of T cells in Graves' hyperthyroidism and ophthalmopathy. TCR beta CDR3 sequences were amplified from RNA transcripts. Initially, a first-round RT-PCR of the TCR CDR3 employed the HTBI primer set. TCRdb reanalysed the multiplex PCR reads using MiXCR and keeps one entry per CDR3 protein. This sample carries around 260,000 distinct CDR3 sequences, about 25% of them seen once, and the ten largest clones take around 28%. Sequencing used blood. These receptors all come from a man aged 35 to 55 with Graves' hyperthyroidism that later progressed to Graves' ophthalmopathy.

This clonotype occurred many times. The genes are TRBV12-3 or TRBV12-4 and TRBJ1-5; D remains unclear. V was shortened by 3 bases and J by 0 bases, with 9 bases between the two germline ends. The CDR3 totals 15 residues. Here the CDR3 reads CASSFRGNSNQPQHF. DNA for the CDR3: TGTGCCAGCAGTTTTCGAGGGAATAGCAATCAGCCCCAGCATTTT.

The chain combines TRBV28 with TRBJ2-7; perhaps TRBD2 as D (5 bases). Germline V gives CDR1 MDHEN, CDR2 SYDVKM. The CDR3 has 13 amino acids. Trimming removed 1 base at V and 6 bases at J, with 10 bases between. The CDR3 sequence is CASSLYLASEQYF. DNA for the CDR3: TGTGCCAGCAGTTTATATCTAGCTAGCGAGCAGTACTTC.

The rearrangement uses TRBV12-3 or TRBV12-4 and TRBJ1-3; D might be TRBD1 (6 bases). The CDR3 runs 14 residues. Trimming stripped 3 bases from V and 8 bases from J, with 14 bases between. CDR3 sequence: CASSLFGGPDTIYF. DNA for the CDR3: TGTGCCAGCAGTTTGTTCGGGGGGCCGGACACCATATATTTT.